This T cell receptor beta chain was identified during a study of blood T cells in healthy people across ages. The study's findings and limits: Higher diversity and more naive CD4+ cells were features of long-lived donors, compared to aged donors.

The J segment lost 1 base and the V segment lost 2 bases, leaving 5 bases of the junction unmatched. CDR1 is DFQATT, CDR2 SNEGSKA, per germline (reference sequence). The CDR3 contains 15 residues. With a J-beta primer mix and a sample-barcoded 5' primer, a second PCR ran about 7 to 12 cycles. The template-switch adaptor was a 5' adaptor with 12 random nucleotides. It tagged each cDNA molecule. From the 5' RACE reads, TCRdb called clonotypes with MiXCR, one entry per CDR3 protein. The sample yields about a million distinct CDR3 sequences, around 48% seen once. As concerns this clonotype: Its antigen is unidentified.

Sequenced: blood. This receptor was identified in a man aged 30 to 39 in good health. The V and J genes are TRBV20-1 and TRBJ2-3; 8 bases are shared with TRBD2. CDR3 protein: CSARLAGYRTDTQYF. The CDR3 nucleotides are TGCAGTGCTAGATTAGCGGGGTACCGCACAGATACGCAGTATTTT.